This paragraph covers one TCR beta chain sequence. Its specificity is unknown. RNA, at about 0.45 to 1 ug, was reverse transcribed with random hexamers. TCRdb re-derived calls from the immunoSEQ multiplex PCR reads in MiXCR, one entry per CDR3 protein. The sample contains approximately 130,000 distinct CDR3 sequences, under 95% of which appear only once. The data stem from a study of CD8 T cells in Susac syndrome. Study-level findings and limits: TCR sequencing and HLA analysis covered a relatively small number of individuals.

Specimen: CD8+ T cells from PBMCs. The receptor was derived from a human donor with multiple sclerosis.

CDR3: CASTIQGSYEQYF. The CDR3 bases are TGTGCCAGCACGATACAGGGATCCTACGAGCAGTACTTC. The gene calls are TRBV28 and TRBJ2-7; tentative D call: TRBD1 (6 bases). Looked up from germline, CDR1 is MDHEN and CDR2 is SYDVKM. Trimming stripped 7 bases from V and 1 base from J, with 11 bases between. The CDR3 sequence is 13 residues long.